This T cell receptor beta chain came from a study of siplizumab effects on memory and regulatory T cells. TCRdb keeps only in-frame clones here, not all; method: immunoSEQ multiplex PCR. This table has 87,000 or so clones, nearly 95% appearing once. Losses at the gene ends were 4 bases for V and 6 bases for J; bases not matched to a gene: 6. The CDR3 consists of 16 residues. Per germline, CDR1 SGHAT and CDR2 FQNNGV. The V and J genes are TRBV11-2 and TRBJ2-1; TRBD2 aligns across 13 bases. The sequencing input was non-Treg CD4+ T cells sorted from blood. The TCR sequence derives from a human donor in good health. CDR3: CASSSPTSGRINEQFF. The CDR3 region has the DNA TGTGCCAGCAGCTCCCCGACTAGCGGGAGGATCAATGAGCAGTTCTTC.